Listed here is a single T cell receptor beta chain. These data belong to a study of blood T cell repertoires in COVID-19. TCRdb's copy holds only in-frame clones and misses some; the assay was immunoSEQ multiplex PCR. The table has about 320,000 clones, roughly nine tenths seen once. The germline V gene has CDR1 LNHDA and CDR2 SQIVND (reference sequence). V shed 4 bases and J 4 bases; nucleotides not matched to a gene: 10. CDR3 length equals 15 residues. Across roughly 25 US areas, participants ranged in age from 18 to 89 years. Input material: PBMCs or T cells enriched from blood (not recorded which). The clonotype originates from a man aged 55-75 years who had recovered from COVID-19. The rearrangement links TRBV19 to TRBJ2-7; 7 bases agree with TRBD2. The CDR3 spells CASSNAAGDPYEQYF. The CDR3 coding sequence is TGTGCCAGTAGTAATGCTGCGGGGGACCCGTACGAGCAGTACTTC. The variable domain in full, with the rest retrieved from reference TRBV19 and TRBJ2-7, is DGGITQSPKYLFRKEGQNVTLSCEQNLNHDAMYWYRQDPGQGLRLIYYSQIVNDFQKGDIAEGYSVSREKKESFPLTVTSAQKNPTAFYLCASSNAAGDPYEQYFGPGTRLTVT.